The entry that follows covers one T cell receptor beta chain sequence. The source of the sample is a study of blood T cells in healthy people across ages. Next came a second PCR, run for roughly 6 to 11 cycles, which used a sample-barcoded 5' primer along with a J-beta primer mix. TCRdb redid the calling of the 5' RACE reads with MiXCR, one entry per CDR3 protein. The profile shows fewer than 950,000 distinct CDR3 sequences, approximately 53% of them singletons. Every donor contributed roughly 11 milliliters of peripheral blood by blood draw. This CDR3 has 14 amino acids. Germline values: CDR1 KGHSH, CDR2 LQKENI.

Sequenced: blood. The receptor comes from a man aged 80 or over in good health. The chain recombines TRBV18 with TRBJ2-4; TRBD1 is a possible D gene (6 bases). The end of the DNA aligns better with TRBJ2-7, so the J call may be wrong. The DNA for the CDR3 is TGTGCCAGCTCTACACAGGGACGATTCGACGAGCAGTACTTC. It encodes CASSTQGRFDEQYF.